This T cell receptor beta chain appears in the sequencing data of a study of Tregs in tolerant kidney transplant recipients. Study-wide background: Related graft donors supplied nonmyeloablative bone marrow transplants, and mixed chimerism was transient. Findings of the study overall: The small number of patients limits these findings pending further validation. Tolerant patients' donor-specific Tregs expanded beyond overall Tregs, suggesting antigen-driven growth.

As concerns this clone: Its antigen is as yet unknown.

V was pared by 3 bases and J by 5 bases, with 10 bases between. The germline V gene has CDR1 GTSNPN and CDR2 SVGIG (reference sequence). The CDR3 covers 13 residues. Unstimulated Tregs (CD4+CD25+CD127-) and CD4+CD25- non-Tregs were sorted from PBMCs. Assay: immunoSEQ multiplex PCR; the TCRdb copy retains only in-frame clones and omits some. The sample yields about 69,000 clones, about 89% seen once. The material was CD4+ T cells from blood, obtained before the transplant. This chain uses TRBV30 with TRBJ2-2; D is possibly TRBD1 (5 bases). This receptor was identified in a human donor who received a combined kidney and bone marrow transplant. CDR3 nucleotide sequence: TGTGCCTGGAGACAGGACCTAACCGGGGAGCTGTTTTTT. Translated, it gives CAWRQDLTGELFF.